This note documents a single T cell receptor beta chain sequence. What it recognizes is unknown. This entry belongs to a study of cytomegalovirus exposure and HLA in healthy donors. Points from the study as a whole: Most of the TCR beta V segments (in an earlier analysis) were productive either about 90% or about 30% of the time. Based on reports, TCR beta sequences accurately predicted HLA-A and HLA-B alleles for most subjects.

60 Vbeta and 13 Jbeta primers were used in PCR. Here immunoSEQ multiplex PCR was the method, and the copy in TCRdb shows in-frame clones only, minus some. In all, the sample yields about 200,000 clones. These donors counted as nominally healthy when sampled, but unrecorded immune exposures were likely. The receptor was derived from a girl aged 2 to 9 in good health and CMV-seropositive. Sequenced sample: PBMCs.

CDR3 region: CASSLTTSEVGELFF. DNA for the CDR3: TGTGCCAGCAGCTTAACGACTAGCGAGGTCGGGGAGCTGTTTTTT. The gene calls are TRBV7-3 and TRBJ2-2; 8 bases agree with TRBD2. Germline V gene sequence: CDR1 SGHTA, CDR2 FQGTGA. The CDR3 consists of 15 residues. Trimming cost V 0 bases and J 7 bases; bases outside gene matches: 4.